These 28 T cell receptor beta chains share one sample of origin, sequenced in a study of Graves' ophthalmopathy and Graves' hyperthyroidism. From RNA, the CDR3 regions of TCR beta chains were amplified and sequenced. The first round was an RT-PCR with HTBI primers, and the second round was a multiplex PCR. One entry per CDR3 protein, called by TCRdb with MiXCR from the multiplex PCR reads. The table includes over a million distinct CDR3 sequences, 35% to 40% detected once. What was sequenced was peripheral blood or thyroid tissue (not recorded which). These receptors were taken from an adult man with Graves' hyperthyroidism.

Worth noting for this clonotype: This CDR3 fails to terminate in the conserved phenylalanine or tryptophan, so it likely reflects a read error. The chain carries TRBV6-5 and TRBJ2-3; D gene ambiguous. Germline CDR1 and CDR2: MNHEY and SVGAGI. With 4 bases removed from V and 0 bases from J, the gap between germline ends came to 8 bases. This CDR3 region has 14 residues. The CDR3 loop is CASSSRSSTDTQYS. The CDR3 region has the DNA TGTGCCAGCAGTTCACGGTCAAGCACAGATACGCAGTATTCT.

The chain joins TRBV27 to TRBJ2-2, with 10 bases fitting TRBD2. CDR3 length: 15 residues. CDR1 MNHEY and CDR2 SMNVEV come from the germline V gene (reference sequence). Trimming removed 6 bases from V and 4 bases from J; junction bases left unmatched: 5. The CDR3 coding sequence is TGTGCCAGCAGACCCGGACTAGCGGTCACCGGGGAGCTGTTTTTT. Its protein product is CASRPGLAVTGELFF.

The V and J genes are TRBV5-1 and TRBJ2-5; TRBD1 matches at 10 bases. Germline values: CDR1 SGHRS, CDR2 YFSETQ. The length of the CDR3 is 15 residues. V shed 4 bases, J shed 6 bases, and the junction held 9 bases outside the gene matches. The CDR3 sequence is CASSTGQGDLKTQYF. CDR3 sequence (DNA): TGCGCCAGCAGCACAGGACAGGGGGATTTAAAGACCCAGTACTTC.

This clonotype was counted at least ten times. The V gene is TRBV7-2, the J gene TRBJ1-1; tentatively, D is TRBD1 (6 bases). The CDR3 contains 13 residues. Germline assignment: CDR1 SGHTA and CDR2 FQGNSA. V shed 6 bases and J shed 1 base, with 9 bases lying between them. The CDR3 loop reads CASRGQWNTEAFF. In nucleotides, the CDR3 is TGTGCCAGCAGGGGACAATGGAACACTGAAGCTTTCTTT.

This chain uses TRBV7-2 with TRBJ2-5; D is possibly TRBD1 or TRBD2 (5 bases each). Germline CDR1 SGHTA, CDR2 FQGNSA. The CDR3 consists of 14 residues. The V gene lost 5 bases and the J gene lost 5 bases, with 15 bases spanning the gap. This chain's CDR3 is CASSPGTKTETQYF. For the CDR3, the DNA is TGTGCCAGCAGCCCCGGGACCAAAACGGAGACCCAGTACTTC.

The CDR3 protein is CASSRGGQYF. DNA of the CDR3: TGTGCCAGCAGTCGAGGAGGACAGTACTTC. The gene calls are TRBV7-2 and TRBJ2-5; TRBD2 is a possible D gene (5 bases). Trimming pared 6 bases from V and 11 bases from J, leaving 10 bases between. This CDR3 comprises 10 residues. The V gene's germline CDR1 is SGHTA and CDR2 FQGNSA.

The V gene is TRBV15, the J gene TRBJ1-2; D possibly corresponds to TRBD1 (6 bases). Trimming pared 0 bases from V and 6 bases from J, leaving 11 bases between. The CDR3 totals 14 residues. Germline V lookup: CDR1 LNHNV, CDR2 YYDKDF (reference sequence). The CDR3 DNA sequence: TGTGCCACCAGCAGAGAGACAGGCTCCCATGGCTACACCTTC. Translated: CATSRETGSHGYTF.

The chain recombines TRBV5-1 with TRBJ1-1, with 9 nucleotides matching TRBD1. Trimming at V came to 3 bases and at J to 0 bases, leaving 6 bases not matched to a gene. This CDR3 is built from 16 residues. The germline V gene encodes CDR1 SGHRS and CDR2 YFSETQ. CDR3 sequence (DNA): TGCGCCAGCAGCTGGGGGACAGGGAGGCTGAACACTGAAGCTTTCTTT. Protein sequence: CASSWGTGRLNTEAFF.

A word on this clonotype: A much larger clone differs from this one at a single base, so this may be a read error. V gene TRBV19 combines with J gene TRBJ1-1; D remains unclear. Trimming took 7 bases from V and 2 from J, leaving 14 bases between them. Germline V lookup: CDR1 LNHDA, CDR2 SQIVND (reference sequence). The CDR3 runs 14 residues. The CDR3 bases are TGTGCCAGTAAGGAGCAACGTCACAACACTGAAGCTTTCTTT. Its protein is CASKEQRHNTEAFF.

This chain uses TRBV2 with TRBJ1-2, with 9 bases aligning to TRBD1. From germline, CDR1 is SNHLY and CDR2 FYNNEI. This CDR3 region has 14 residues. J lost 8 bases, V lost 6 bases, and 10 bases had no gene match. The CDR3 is CASSPGTGPKGYTF. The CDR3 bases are TGTGCCAGCAGCCCCGGGACAGGGCCGAAAGGCTACACCTTC.

The CDR3 coding sequence is TGTGCCAGCAGTGCGGGACAGGGAGCTGCTGGGGCCAACGTCCTGACTTTC. It yields the protein CASSAGQGAAGANVLTF. The genes are TRBV2 and TRBJ2-6, with 9 nucleotides matching TRBD1. The V segment lost 4 bases and the J segment 2 bases; nucleotides outside the gene matches: 6. The V gene's germline CDR1 is SNHLY and CDR2 FYNNEI. The CDR3 loop spans 17 amino acids.

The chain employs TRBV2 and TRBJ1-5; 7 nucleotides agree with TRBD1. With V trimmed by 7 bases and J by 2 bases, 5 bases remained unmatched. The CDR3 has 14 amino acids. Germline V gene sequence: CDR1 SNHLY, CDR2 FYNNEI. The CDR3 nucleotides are TGTGCCAGCAATCTCGACAGGGGCAATCAGCCCCAGCATTTT. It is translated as CASNLDRGNQPQHF.

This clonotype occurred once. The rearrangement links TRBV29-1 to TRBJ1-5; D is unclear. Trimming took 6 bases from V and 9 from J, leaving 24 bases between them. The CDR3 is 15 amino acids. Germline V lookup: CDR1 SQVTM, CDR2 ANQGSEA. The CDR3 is CSVGSRGAATWPQHF. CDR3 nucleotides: TGCAGCGTAGGCTCTCGGGGAGCAGCAACTTGGCCCCAGCATTTT.

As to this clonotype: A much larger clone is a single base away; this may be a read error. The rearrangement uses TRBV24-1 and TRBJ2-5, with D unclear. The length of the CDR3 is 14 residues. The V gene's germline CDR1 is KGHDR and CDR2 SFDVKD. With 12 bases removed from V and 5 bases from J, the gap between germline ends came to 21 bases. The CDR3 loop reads CAGSIGLAWETQYF. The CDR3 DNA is TGTGCCGGCAGCATAGGATTAGCTTGGGAGACCCAGTACTTC.

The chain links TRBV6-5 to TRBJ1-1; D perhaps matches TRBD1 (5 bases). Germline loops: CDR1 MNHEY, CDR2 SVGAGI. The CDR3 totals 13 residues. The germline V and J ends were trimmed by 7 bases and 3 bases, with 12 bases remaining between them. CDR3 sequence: CASTGVGYTEAFF. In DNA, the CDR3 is TGTGCCAGCACGGGGGTGGGCTACACTGAAGCTTTCTTT.

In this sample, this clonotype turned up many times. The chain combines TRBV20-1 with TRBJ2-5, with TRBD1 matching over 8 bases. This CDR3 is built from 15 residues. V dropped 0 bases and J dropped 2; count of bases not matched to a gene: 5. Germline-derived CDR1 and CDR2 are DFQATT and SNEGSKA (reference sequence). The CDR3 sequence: CSARDGQGWQETQYF. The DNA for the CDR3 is TGCAGTGCTAGAGATGGACAGGGATGGCAAGAGACCCAGTACTTC.

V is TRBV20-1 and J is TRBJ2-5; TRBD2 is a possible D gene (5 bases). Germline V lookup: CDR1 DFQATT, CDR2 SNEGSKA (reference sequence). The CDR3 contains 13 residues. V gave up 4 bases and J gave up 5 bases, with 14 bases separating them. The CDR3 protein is CSAKALIAETQYF. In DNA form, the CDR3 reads TGCAGTGCTAAGGCCTTGATAGCGGAGACCCAGTACTTC.

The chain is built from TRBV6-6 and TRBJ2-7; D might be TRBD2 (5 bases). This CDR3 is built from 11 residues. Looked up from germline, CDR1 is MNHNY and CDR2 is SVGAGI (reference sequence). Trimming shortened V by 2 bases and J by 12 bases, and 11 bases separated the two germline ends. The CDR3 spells CASSYHPGWYF. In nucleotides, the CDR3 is TGTGCCAGCAGTTACCATCCGGGGTGGTACTTC.

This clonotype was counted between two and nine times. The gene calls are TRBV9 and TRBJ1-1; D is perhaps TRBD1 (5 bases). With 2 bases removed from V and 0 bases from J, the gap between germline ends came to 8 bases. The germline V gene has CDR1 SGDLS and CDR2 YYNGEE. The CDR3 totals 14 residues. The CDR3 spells CASSVTGMNTEAFF. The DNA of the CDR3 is TGTGCCAGCAGCGTTACAGGAATGAACACTGAAGCTTTCTTT. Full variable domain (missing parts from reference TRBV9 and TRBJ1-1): DSGVTQTPKHLITATGQRVTLRCSPRSGDLSVYWYQQSLDQGLQFLIQYYNGEERAKGNILERFSAQQFPDLHSELNLSSLELGDSALYFCASSVTGMNTEAFFGQGTRLTVV.

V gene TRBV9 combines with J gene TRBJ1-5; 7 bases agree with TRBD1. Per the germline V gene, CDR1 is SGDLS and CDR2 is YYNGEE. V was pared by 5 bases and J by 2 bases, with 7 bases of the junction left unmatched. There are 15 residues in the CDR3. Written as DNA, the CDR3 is TGTGCCAGCAGATTCGACGACAGGGGCAATCAGCCCCAGCATTTT. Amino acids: CASRFDDRGNQPQHF.

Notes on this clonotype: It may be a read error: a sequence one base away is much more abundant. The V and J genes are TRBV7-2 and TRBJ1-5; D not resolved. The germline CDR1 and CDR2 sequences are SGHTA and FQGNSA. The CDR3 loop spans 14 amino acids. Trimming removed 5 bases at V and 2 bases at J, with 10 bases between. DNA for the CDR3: TGTGCCAGCAGCGCCTGGGCAGGCAATCAGCCCCAGCATTTT. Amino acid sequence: CASSAWAGNQPQHF.

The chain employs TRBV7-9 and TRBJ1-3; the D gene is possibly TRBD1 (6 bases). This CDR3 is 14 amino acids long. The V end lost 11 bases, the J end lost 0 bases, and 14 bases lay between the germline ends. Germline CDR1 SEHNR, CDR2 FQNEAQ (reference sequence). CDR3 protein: CAAHNRDSGNTIYF. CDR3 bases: TGTGCCGCCCACAACAGGGACTCTGGAAACACCATATATTTT.

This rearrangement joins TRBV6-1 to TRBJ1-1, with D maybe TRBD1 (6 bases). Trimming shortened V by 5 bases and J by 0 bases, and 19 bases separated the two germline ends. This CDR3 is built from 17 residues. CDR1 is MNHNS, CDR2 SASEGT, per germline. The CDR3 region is CASSYSRTAWMNTEAFF. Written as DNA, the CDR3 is TGTGCCAGCAGTTACTCAAGGACAGCTTGGATGAACACTGAAGCTTTCTTT.

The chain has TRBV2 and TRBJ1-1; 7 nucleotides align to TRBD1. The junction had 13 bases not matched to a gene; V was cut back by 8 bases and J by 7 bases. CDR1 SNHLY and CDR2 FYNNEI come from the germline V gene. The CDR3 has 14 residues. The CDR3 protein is CASVEVNRDSEAFF. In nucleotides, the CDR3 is TGTGCCAGCGTTGAAGTAAACCGGGACAGTGAAGCTTTCTTT.

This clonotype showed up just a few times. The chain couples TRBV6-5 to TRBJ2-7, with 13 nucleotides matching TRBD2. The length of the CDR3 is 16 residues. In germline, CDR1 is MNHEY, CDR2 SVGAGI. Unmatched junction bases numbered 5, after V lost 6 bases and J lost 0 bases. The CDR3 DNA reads TGTGCCAGCAGCGAAGGGACTAGCGGGGTCTCCTACGAGCAGTACTTC. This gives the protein CASSEGTSGVSYEQYF.

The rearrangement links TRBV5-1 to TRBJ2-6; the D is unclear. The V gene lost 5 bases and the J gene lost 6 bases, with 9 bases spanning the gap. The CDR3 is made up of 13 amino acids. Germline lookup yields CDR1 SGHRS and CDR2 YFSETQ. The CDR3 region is CASRLGEANVLTF. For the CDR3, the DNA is TGCGCCAGCAGGTTAGGTGAGGCCAACGTCCTGACTTTC.

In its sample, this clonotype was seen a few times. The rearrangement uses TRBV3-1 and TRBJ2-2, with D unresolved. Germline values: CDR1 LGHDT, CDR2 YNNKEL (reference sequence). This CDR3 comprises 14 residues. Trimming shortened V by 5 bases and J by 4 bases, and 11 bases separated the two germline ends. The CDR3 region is CASSTKGFTGELFF. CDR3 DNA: TGTGCCAGCAGCACGAAAGGGTTCACCGGGGAGCTGTTTTTT.

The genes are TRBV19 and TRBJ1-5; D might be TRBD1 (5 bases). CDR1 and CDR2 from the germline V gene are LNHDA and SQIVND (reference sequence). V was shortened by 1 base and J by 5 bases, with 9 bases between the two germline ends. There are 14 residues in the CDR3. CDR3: CASSIGGDDQPQHF. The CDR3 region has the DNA TGTGCCAGTAGTATAGGAGGGGATGATCAGCCCCAGCATTTT.